Following are 6 T cell receptor beta chains from one sample sequenced in a study of cytomegalovirus exposure and HLA in healthy donors. Primers: 60 Vbeta forward and 13 Jbeta reverse. Sequenced by immunoSEQ multiplex PCR; TCRdb stores in-frame clones only, minus some. There are more than 45,000 clones in the sample; 72% occur only once, and about 6% lies in the top ten. Sequences were obtained from PBMCs. These receptors all come from a man aged 25 to 40 in good health and CMV-seronegative.

This clone appeared a single time. The chain carries TRBV5-1 and TRBJ2-3; TRBD2 matches at 8 bases. Per germline, CDR1 SGHRS and CDR2 YFSETQ. The junction had 11 bases not matched to a gene; V was cut back by 0 bases and J by 5 bases. The CDR3 extends over 17 amino acids. Here the CDR3 reads CASSLGGYGTRKDTQYF. DNA for the CDR3: TGCGCCAGCAGCTTGGGGGGTTATGGGACTAGAAAAGATACGCAGTATTTT.

J is TRBJ2-5 and V is TRBV13; D is ambiguous. The CDR3 extends over 12 amino acids. Trimming removed 5 bases at V and 2 bases at J, with 6 bases between. The germline gives CDR1 PRHDT, CDR2 FYEKMQ (reference sequence). The CDR3 DNA sequence: TGTGCCAGCAGCCCCCTACAAGAGACCCAGTACTTC. It encodes CASSPLQETQYF.

The V gene is TRBV7-9, the J gene TRBJ1-1; maybe TRBD1 (6 bases). The CDR3 extends over 14 amino acids. Trimming pared 3 bases from V and 0 bases from J, leaving 8 bases between. CDR1 SEHNR and CDR2 FQNEAQ come from the germline V gene (reference sequence). Here the CDR3 reads CASSLTGMNTEAFF. Here the CDR3 DNA reads TGTGCCAGCAGCTTGACAGGAATGAACACTGAAGCTTTCTTT.

This clone was seen a few times. The V gene is TRBV5-1, the J gene TRBJ2-5; 10 nucleotides agree with TRBD2. Near its end, the DNA agrees better with TRBJ2-7, so the J call may be wrong. The V gene's germline CDR1 is SGHRS and CDR2 YFSETQ. The CDR3 is 16 residues long. The CDR3 is CASSLASGSLSYEQYF. The CDR3, as DNA: TGCGCCAGCAGCTTAGCTAGCGGGAGTTTATCCTACGAGCAGTACTTC.

The V call is TRBV21-1, the J call TRBJ2-2; TRBD2 is the table's D call and was not checked against the DNA. TRBV21-1 corresponds to a pseudogene. The CDR3 is 19 amino acids. The CDR3 nucleotides are TGTGCCAGCAGCTCGCAAAAGCTCTCGGGGTTTGTGAGCACCGGGGAGCTGTTTTTT. Its protein product is CASSSQKLSGFVSTGELFF.

This clone has more than one count but fewer than ten. A far bigger clonotype differs at one base, so this is likely a read error. This CDR3 is also generated by other DNA sequences in the sample. V and J are TRBV29-1 and TRBJ2-7; 7 bases are a match to TRBD2. With V trimmed by 4 bases and J by 5 bases, 11 bases remained unmatched. There are 14 residues in the CDR3. Per germline, CDR1 SQVTM and CDR2 ANQGSEA. CDR3 in amino acids: CSVVYRTRGDEQYF. The CDR3 DNA reads TGCAGCGTTGTGTACCGGACTAGAGGCGACGAGCAGTACTTC.